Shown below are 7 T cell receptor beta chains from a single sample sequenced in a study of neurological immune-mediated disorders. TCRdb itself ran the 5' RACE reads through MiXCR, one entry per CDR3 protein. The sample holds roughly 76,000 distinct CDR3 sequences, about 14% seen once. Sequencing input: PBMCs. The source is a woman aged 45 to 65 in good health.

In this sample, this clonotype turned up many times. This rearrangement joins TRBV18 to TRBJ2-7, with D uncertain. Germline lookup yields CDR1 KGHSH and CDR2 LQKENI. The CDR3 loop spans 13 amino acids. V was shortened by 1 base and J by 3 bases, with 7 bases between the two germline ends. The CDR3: CASSPHPGYEQYF. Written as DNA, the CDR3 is TGTGCCAGCTCACCACACCCCGGCTACGAGCAGTACTTC.

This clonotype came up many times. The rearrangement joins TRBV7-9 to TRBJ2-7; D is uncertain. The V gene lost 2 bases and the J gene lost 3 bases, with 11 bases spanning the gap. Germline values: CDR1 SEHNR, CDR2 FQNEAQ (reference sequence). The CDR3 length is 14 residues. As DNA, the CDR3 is TGTGCCAGCAGCTTACTTGTTCTGGACTACGAGCAGTACTTC. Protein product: CASSLLVLDYEQYF.

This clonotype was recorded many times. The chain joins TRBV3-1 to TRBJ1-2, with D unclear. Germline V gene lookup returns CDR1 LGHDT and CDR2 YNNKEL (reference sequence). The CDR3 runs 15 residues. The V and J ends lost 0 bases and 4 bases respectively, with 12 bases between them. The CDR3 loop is CASSQDLGGVYGYTF. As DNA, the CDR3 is TGTGCCAGCAGCCAAGATTTAGGCGGGGTCTATGGCTACACCTTC.

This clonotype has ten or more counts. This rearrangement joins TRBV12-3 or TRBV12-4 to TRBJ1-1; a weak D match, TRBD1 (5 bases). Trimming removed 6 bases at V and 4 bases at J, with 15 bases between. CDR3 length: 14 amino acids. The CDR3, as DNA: TGTGCCAGCAGCCCCCGGGGGTCGGGCACTGAAGCTTTCTTT. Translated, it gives CASSPRGSGTEAFF.

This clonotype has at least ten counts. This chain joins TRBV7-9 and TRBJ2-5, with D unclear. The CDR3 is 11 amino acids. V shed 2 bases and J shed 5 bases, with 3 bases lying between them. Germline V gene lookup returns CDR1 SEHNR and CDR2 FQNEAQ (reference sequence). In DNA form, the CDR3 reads TGTGCCAGCAGCTTAATGGAGACCCAGTACTTC. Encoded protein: CASSLMETQYF.

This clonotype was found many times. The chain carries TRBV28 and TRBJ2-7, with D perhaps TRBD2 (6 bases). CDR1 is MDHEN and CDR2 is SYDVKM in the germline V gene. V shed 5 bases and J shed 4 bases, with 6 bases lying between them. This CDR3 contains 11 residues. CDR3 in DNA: TGTGCCAGCAGTCGGGGGTACGAGCAGTACTTC. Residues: CASSRGYEQYF. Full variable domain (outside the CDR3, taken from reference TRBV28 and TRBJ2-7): DVKVTQSSRYLVKRTGEKVFLECVQDMDHENMFWYRQDPGLGLRLIYFSYDVKMKEKGDIPEGYSVSREKKERFSLILESASTNQTSMYLCASSRGYEQYFGPGTRLTVT.

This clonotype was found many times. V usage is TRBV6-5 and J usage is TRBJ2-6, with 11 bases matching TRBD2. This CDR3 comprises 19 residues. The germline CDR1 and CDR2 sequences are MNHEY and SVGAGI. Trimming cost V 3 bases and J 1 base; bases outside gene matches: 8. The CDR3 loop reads CASSYVRPSGRSGANVLTF. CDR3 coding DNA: TGTGCCAGCAGTTATGTAAGGCCTAGCGGGAGGTCTGGGGCCAACGTCCTGACTTTC.